Listed here are 30 T cell receptor beta chains from one sample, sequenced in a study of T-cell memory formation after mild COVID-19 (dated by TCRdb to the early 2020s). Library preparation was by 5' RACE. Sequencing relied on an Illumina NovaSeq 6000. The public reads were quality trimmed at Q25 with fastp and then assembled into clones with MiXCR by TCRdb, keeping productive beta chains. Entries are consolidated by CDR3 protein sequence, retaining the most common genes and DNA. Counted in this sample were over 500,000 distinct CDR3 sequences; 15% to 20% of them appeared once. The leading ten clones occupy about 8.1% of the sample. Sequenced input: PBMCs or a T cell subset sorted from them (not recorded which). The receptor set was obtained from an adult woman who had mild COVID-19 (a few samples of this study predate the infection). The sample titles of this study are shuffled in the database, so cell type and time point are left out; the donor was told from shared clones.

This clonotype was counted many times. The chain has TRBV13 and TRBJ1-1; D gene unclear. Trimming pared 3 bases from V and 4 bases from J, leaving 12 bases between. CDR3 size: 14 residues. Germline V gene sequence: CDR1 PRHDT, CDR2 FYEKMQ (reference sequence). The DNA for the CDR3 is TGTGCCAGCAGCTTGCGAGGAGGATCCACTGAAGCTTTCTTT. Its protein product is CASSLRGGSTEAFF.

The chain links TRBV6-5 to TRBJ2-3; weak D call: TRBD2 (6 bases). Germline CDR1 and CDR2: MNHEY and SVGAGI. Trimming removed 4 bases from V and 8 bases from J, with 22 bases in between. The CDR3 contains 16 residues. This CDR3 is CASSSGTVRHTATQYF. DNA for the CDR3: TGTGCCAGCAGTTCTGGGACTGTCCGTCACACGGCTACGCAGTATTTT.

The chain combines TRBV24-1 with TRBJ2-1, with no clear D. V was trimmed by 3 bases and J by 0 bases, leaving 17 bases between them. The CDR3 has 18 residues. Looked up from germline, CDR1 is KGHDR and CDR2 is SFDVKD. The CDR3 sequence: CATSDPTRTESSYNEQFF. The CDR3 nucleotides are TGTGCCACCAGTGATCCGACAAGGACGGAAAGCTCCTACAATGAGCAGTTCTTC.

The chain uses TRBV5-1 and TRBJ2-1, with D perhaps matching TRBD2 (6 bases). From germline, CDR1 is SGHRS and CDR2 YFSETQ. V lost 7 bases and J 9 bases, leaving 20 bases between the germline ends. The CDR3 contains 14 residues. In DNA form, the CDR3 reads TGCGCCAGCTCCCACTCGGGAAGGAGGGTTGAGCAGTTCTTC. Encoded protein: CASSHSGRRVEQFF.

This rearrangement joins TRBV11-2 to TRBJ2-3, with a possible D match to TRBD1 (6 bases). Per the germline V gene, CDR1 is SGHAT and CDR2 is FQNNGV. V was trimmed by 5 bases and J by 8 bases, leaving 14 bases between them. CDR3 length equals 13 residues. The CDR3 nucleotides are TGTGCCAGCAGCCCCTGGATGGGGGCTACGCAGTATTTT. This sequence encodes CASSPWMGATQYF.

The chain combines TRBV4-2 with TRBJ1-2; tentative D call: TRBD1 (5 bases). The CDR3 is 15 amino acids. The V gene lost 0 bases and the J gene lost 10 bases, with 18 bases spanning the gap. CDR1 LGHNA and CDR2 YNFKEQ come from the germline V gene. For the CDR3, the DNA is TGTGCCAGCAGCCAAGAGGACCCGGGGGGGGAGTACTACACCTTC. Amino acids: CASSQEDPGGEYYTF.

The J gene is TRBJ1-2, the V gene TRBV5-1; maybe TRBD1 (6 bases). The CDR3 runs to 15 residues. V lost 4 bases and J 2 bases, leaving 15 bases between the germline ends. Germline V CDR1 and CDR2: SGHRS, YFSETQ. DNA for the CDR3: TGCGCCAGCAGCCCGGACGGACAGTGGAACTATGGCTACACCTTC. Protein product: CASSPDGQWNYGYTF.

The chain combines TRBV7-9 with TRBJ1-2; 8 bases match TRBD1. This CDR3 spans 15 amino acids. J gave up 3 bases and V 3 bases, and 6 bases lay outside the gene matches. From germline, CDR1 is SEHNR and CDR2 FQNEAQ (reference sequence). CDR3 in DNA: TGTGCCAGCAGCTTGGGGGACAGGAGAGACTATGGCTACACCTTC. The encoded protein is CASSLGDRRDYGYTF.

The genes are TRBV2 and TRBJ2-2, with TRBD2 as a possible D gene (6 bases). The V and J ends lost 6 bases and 6 bases respectively, with 14 bases between them. CDR1 and CDR2 from the germline V gene are SNHLY and FYNNEI. The CDR3 length is 14 residues. CDR3 nucleotides: TGTGCCAGCAGGGCTGGCGGGGTATCCGGGGAGCTGTTTTTT. Translated, it gives CASRAGGVSGELFF.

This clonotype was seen a few times. The chain links TRBV5-5 to TRBJ2-3, with 8 bases that match TRBD1. Trimming at V came to 6 bases and at J to 1 base, leaving 7 bases not matched to a gene. CDR1 is SGHKS and CDR2 is YYEKEE in the germline V gene (reference sequence). The CDR3 loop spans 15 amino acids. For the CDR3, the DNA is TGTGCCAGCACCTGGACAGGGACGGGCACAGATACGCAGTATTTT. Its translation: CASTWTGTGTDTQYF.

The chain has TRBV24-1 and TRBJ2-3; no clear D. Germline lookup yields CDR1 KGHDR and CDR2 SFDVKD. The V and J ends lost 0 bases and 2 bases respectively, with 8 bases between them. CDR3 length: 15 amino acids. The CDR3 DNA is TGTGCCACCAGTGATTTGTATTATGACACAGATACGCAGTATTTT. It translates to CATSDLYYDTDTQYF.

This clonotype has ten or more counts. This chain uses TRBV20-1 with TRBJ2-3; D may correspond to TRBD1 or TRBD2 (5 bases each). Germline V gene sequence: CDR1 DFQATT, CDR2 SNEGSKA (reference sequence). Trimming shortened V by 0 bases and J by 0 bases, and 19 bases separated the two germline ends. The CDR3 spans 18 residues. As DNA, the CDR3 is TGCAGTGCTAGAGACGTGGGACGTGTACTCACTAGCACAGATACGCAGTATTTT. Translated: CSARDVGRVLTSTDTQYF.

At least ten counts were recorded for this clonotype. The gene calls are TRBV7-2 and TRBJ1-5; no definite D call. Trimming pared 4 bases from V and 3 bases from J, leaving 7 bases between. Germline assignment: CDR1 SGHTA and CDR2 FQGNSA. CDR3 length: 13 amino acids. CDR3 loop: CASSSTYNQPQHF. Here the CDR3 DNA reads TGTGCCAGCAGCTCGACATACAATCAGCCCCAGCATTTT.

This clonotype came up a few times. The chain carries TRBV7-8 and TRBJ2-2, with D uncertain. The CDR3 consists of 13 residues. Germline assignment: CDR1 SGHVS and CDR2 FQNEAQ. Trimming left V 5 bases short and J 0 bases short, with 4 bases between. The CDR3 DNA follows: TGTGCCAGCAGCAGAGCGAACACCGGGGAGCTGTTTTTT. Residues: CASSRANTGELFF.

This clonotype was picked up a small number of times. The CDR3 spells CASRPSLDRAYSPYF. The CDR3, as DNA: TGTGCCAGCAGACCGAGCCTGGACAGGGCCTATTCTCCGTACTTC. The chain uses TRBV12-3 or TRBV12-4 and TRBJ2-7, with 8 positions matching TRBD1. V was pared by 6 bases and J by 12 bases, with 19 bases of the junction left unmatched. CDR3 size: 15 residues.

This clonotype showed up just a few times. The chain links TRBV7-9 to TRBJ2-1; tentatively, D is TRBD2 (5 bases). This CDR3 is built from 15 residues. Germline V gene data show CDR1 as SEHNR and CDR2 as FQNEAQ (reference sequence). With 1 base removed from V and 8 bases from J, the gap between germline ends came to 15 bases. The CDR3 loop is CASSLGVSLADEQFF. CDR3 in DNA: TGTGCCAGCAGCTTAGGAGTATCTCTAGCCGATGAGCAGTTCTTC.

V and J are TRBV7-2 and TRBJ2-2, with unresolved D. The CDR3 contains 16 residues. Looked up from germline, CDR1 is SGHTA and CDR2 is FQGNSA. V was shortened by 0 bases and J by 1 base, with 9 bases between the two germline ends. In DNA, the CDR3 is TGTGCCAGCAGCTTAGCGTCACCGGGGAACACCGGGGAGCTGTTTTTT. Translated: CASSLASPGNTGELFF.

A few counts support this clonotype. The V call is TRBV27, the J call TRBJ2-2; 11 bases match TRBD2. With 7 bases clipped from V and 6 bases from J, the junction kept 4 bases outside the gene matches. CDR3 length equals 14 residues. Germline V CDR1 and CDR2: MNHEY, SMNVEV (reference sequence). Here the CDR3 DNA reads TGTGCCAGCACCATAGCGGGGGGGCCCGGGGAGCTGTTTTTT. This sequence encodes CASTIAGGPGELFF.

This sequence joins TRBV6-2 or TRBV6-3 and TRBJ1-1, with TRBD1 as a possible D gene (5 bases). Trimming took 6 bases from V and 5 from J, leaving 13 bases between them. Germline CDR1 reads MNHEY; CDR2 reads SVGEGT. The CDR3 is 13 amino acids. Here the CDR3 DNA reads TGTGCCAGCAGACCCCCCGGGGGGACTGAAGCTTTCTTT. Protein: CASRPPGGTEAFF.

The chain has TRBV7-3 and TRBJ2-3; 13 positions match TRBD2. The CDR3 is made up of 16 amino acids. With V trimmed by 5 bases and J by 5 bases, 7 bases remained unmatched. The germline CDR1 and CDR2 sequences are SGHTA and FQGTGA. CDR3 coding DNA: TGTGCCAGCAGCGCAACACTAGCGGGAGGGGAAGATACGCAGTATTTT. Translating gives CASSATLAGGEDTQYF.

V is TRBV28 and J is TRBJ1-1, with D unresolved. Per the germline V gene, CDR1 is MDHEN and CDR2 is SYDVKM. V dropped 4 bases and J dropped 9 bases, with 12 bases sitting between them. This CDR3 spans 12 amino acids. The CDR3 DNA reads as TGTGCCAGCAGTTCCGGTCCCCCTCAAGCTTTCTTT. The encoded protein is CASSSGPPQAFF. The full variable domain, rest sourced from reference TRBV28 and TRBJ1-1, is DVKVTQSSRYLVKRTGEKVFLECVQDMDHENMFWYRQDPGLGLRLIYFSYDVKMKEKGDIPEGYSVSREKKERFSLILESASTNQTSMYLCASSSGPPQAFFGQGTRLTVV.

About this clonotype: The germline gene is not matched at one end of the junction; a read error may be the cause. The V gene is TRBV7-9, the J gene TRBJ2-7; a possible D gene is TRBD2 (6 bases). The CDR3 totals 14 residues. Germline CDR1 and CDR2: SEHNR and FQNEAQ (reference sequence). CDR3 sequence: CASSVAAHSYEQYF. The CDR3 DNA reads as TGTGCCAGCAGCGTAGCGGCTCACTCCTACGAGCAGTACTTC.

The gene calls are TRBV7-9 and TRBJ1-2; TRBD1 might be the D (6 bases). Germline V lookup: CDR1 SEHNR, CDR2 FQNEAQ (reference sequence). The CDR3 covers 13 residues. Trimming cost V 5 bases and J 4 bases, with 11 bases left between them. This CDR3 reads CASSLDSFYGYTF. For the CDR3, the DNA is TGTGCCAGCAGCCTGGACAGCTTCTATGGCTACACCTTC. The complete variable domain, with remaining parts taken from reference TRBV7-9 and TRBJ1-2, reads DTGVSQNPRHKITKRGQNVTFRCDPISEHNRLYWYRQTLGQGPEFLTYFQNEAQLEKSRLLSDRFSAERPKGSFSTLEIQRTEQGDSAMYLCASSLDSFYGYTFGSGTRLTVV.

The chain recombines TRBV10-3 with TRBJ2-3, with 9 positions matching TRBD1. V gave up 6 bases and J gave up 5 bases; unmatched junction bases: 6. The germline CDR1 and CDR2 sequences are ENHRY and SYGVKD. This CDR3 has 14 amino acids. The chain's CDR3 is CAIRDRGLGDTQYF. The CDR3 DNA reads TGTGCCATCAGGGACAGGGGATTAGGAGATACGCAGTATTTT.

This clonotype was detected once. J is TRBJ2-7 and V is TRBV18; TRBD1 matches 9 bases. The CDR3 length is 14 residues. V shed 6 bases and J 5 bases; nucleotides not matched to a gene: 8. Germline V CDR1 and CDR2: KGHSH, LQKENI. CDR3 sequence: CASSATGGVNEQYF. The CDR3 region has the DNA TGTGCCAGCTCCGCGACAGGGGGTGTCAACGAGCAGTACTTC.

The chain employs TRBV5-1 and TRBJ1-6, with 8 bases identical to TRBD1. The germline V gene has CDR1 SGHRS and CDR2 YFSETQ. V lost 5 bases to trimming and J lost 10 bases; unmatched junction nucleotides: 11. CDR3 size: 15 residues. This CDR3 is CASSLRTGKDSPLHF. In DNA, the CDR3 is TGCGCCAGCAGTCTACGGACAGGGAAAGACTCACCCCTCCACTTT.

This clonotype was seen just once. The CDR3 loop is CATSALQTGFRNEQFF. The CDR3 DNA sequence: TGTGCCACCAGTGCCCTGCAAACGGGTTTTAGAAATGAGCAGTTCTTC. The chain couples TRBV24-1 to TRBJ2-1, with unresolved D. The V and J ends lost 5 bases and 7 bases respectively, with 20 bases between them. Germline CDR1 and CDR2: KGHDR and SFDVKD. The CDR3 runs to 16 residues.

This chain uses TRBV7-3 with TRBJ1-6; D is uncertain. The germline V gene encodes CDR1 SGHTA and CDR2 FQGTGA. There are 15 residues in the CDR3. V shed 4 bases and J shed 7 bases, with 14 bases lying between them. The CDR3 protein is CASSSTAGQNSPLHF. The CDR3 nucleotides read TGTGCCAGCAGCTCGACTGCAGGTCAAAATTCACCCCTCCACTTT.

This clonotype has only a few counts. The rearrangement joins TRBV13 to TRBJ2-7, with D unresolved. The CDR3 is made up of 12 amino acids. Between the trimmed V and J ends, which lost 5 bases and 0 bases, there was a span of 5 bases. Germline assignment: CDR1 PRHDT and CDR2 FYEKMQ (reference sequence). The CDR3 nucleotides are TGTGCCAGCAGCATTTTCTCCTACGAGCAGTACTTC. The encoded protein is CASSIFSYEQYF. The full variable domain, rest sourced from reference TRBV13 and TRBJ2-7, is AAGVIQSPRHLIKEKRETATLKCYPIPRHDTVYWYQQGPGQDPQFLISFYEKMQSDKGSIPDRFSAQQFSDYHSELNMSSLELGDSALYFCASSIFSYEQYFGPGTRLTVT.

The chain couples TRBV12-3 or TRBV12-4 to TRBJ2-1; 7 bases agree with TRBD2. V shed 6 bases, J shed 5 bases, and the junction held 16 bases outside the gene matches. The CDR3 has 17 residues. CDR3 DNA: TGTGCCAGCAGAAAGAGTCCTGGCCTAGCGGAAAACAATGAGCAGTTCTTC. Its translation: CASRKSPGLAENNEQFF.